This T cell receptor beta chain is from a study of neoadjuvant anti-PD-1 for oral cavity cancer. At the level of the study: Patients without progression got a fourth dose around day 43.

Worth noting for this clone: As yet, its antigen is unknown.

CDR3 length: 16 amino acids. J lost 4 bases, V lost 2 bases, and 10 bases had no gene match. Germline loops: CDR1 MDHEN, CDR2 SYDVKM. Assay: immunoSEQ multiplex PCR; the TCRdb copy retains only in-frame clones and omits some. Found here are tens of thousands of clones, around 40% of them singletons; the top ten hold roughly 16%. Notes on the study in general: Only a few patients per response group were TCR-analyzed; validation needed.

Time point reported: after neoadjuvant nivolumab, at surgical resection. The source material was tumor tissue, sampled after nivolumab (anti-PD-1) treatment. The rearrangement joins TRBV28 to TRBJ1-1; 7 positions agree with TRBD1. The TCR was taken from a person between 40 and 85 years old with oral cavity squamous cell carcinoma. The CDR3 reads CASSLPTGRLGTEAFF. The CDR3 region has the DNA TGTGCCAGCAGTTTACCGACAGGGAGGTTAGGCACTGAAGCTTTCTTT.